A selection of T cell receptor beta chains follows, all from one sample in a study of beta chain features in type 1 diabetes. The data were produced by immunoSEQ multiplex PCR, yet TCRdb's version contains in-frame clones alone and is incomplete. The sample records some 410,000 clones, around 10% being singletons. The sequencing sample was made of naive CD4+ T cells from blood. The receptors shown here come from a woman between 18 and 29 years old in good health. CDR3s include the opening cysteine and the closing phenylalanine or tryptophan. Fields, in order: J gene, V gene, D gene, clone size, CDR3 protein, CDR3 DNA. D genes are given only for firm matches. Rows give clone size only sometimes, using once, few, many, or a class for an expanded clone.

j_call: TRBJ1-5
v_call: TRBV4-1
d_call: .
clone_size: few
cdr3_aa: CASSPGRSNQPQHF
cdr3_nt: TGCGCCAGCAGCCCTGGCCGTAGCAATCAGCCCCAGCATTTT

j_call: TRBJ2-4
v_call: TRBV4-3
d_call: .
clone_size: .
cdr3_aa: CASSQAAGKAKNIQYF
cdr3_nt: TGCGCCAGCAGCCAAGCGGCAGGAAAAGCCAAAAACATTCAGTACTTC

j_call: TRBJ2-2
v_call: TRBV5-1
d_call: TRBD1
clone_size: .
cdr3_aa: CASSLGTGSELFF
cdr3_nt: TGCGCCAGCAGCTTGGGGACAGGGTCGGAGCTGTTTTTT

j_call: TRBJ1-6
v_call: TRBV11-2
d_call: .
clone_size: .
cdr3_aa: CASSFGDRTNSPLHF
cdr3_nt: TGTGCCAGCAGCTTTGGAGACAGAACTAATTCACCCCTCCACTTT

j_call: TRBJ1-2
v_call: TRBV7-9
d_call: .
clone_size: few
cdr3_aa: CASSPPGANYGYTF
cdr3_nt: TGTGCCAGCAGCCCCCCCGGGGCTAACTATGGCTACACCTTC

j_call: TRBJ1-1
v_call: TRBV29-1
d_call: .
clone_size: .
cdr3_aa: CSVGMNTEAFF
cdr3_nt: TGCAGCGTTGGAATGAACACTGAAGCTTTCTTT

j_call: TRBJ1-2
v_call: TRBV30
d_call: .
clone_size: few
cdr3_aa: CAWRRTRGDYGYTF
cdr3_nt: TGTGCCTGGCGGCGAACTAGGGGGGACTATGGCTACACCTTC

j_call: TRBJ1-2
v_call: TRBV4-1
d_call: TRBD1
clone_size: .
cdr3_aa: CASSGTANYGYTF
cdr3_nt: TGCGCCAGCAGCGGGACAGCTAACTATGGCTACACCTTC

j_call: TRBJ2-1
v_call: TRBV28
d_call: .
clone_size: many
cdr3_aa: CASRPGLPREQFF
cdr3_nt: TGTGCCAGCAGACCGGGACTCCCGCGTGAGCAGTTCTTC

j_call: TRBJ2-5
v_call: TRBV11-1
d_call: .
clone_size: few
cdr3_aa: CASSEGRNQETQYF
cdr3_nt: TGTGCCAGCAGCGAGGGACGGAACCAAGAGACCCAGTACTTC

j_call: TRBJ2-6
v_call: TRBV6-5
d_call: TRBD2
clone_size: few
cdr3_aa: CASSSGGVLTF
cdr3_nt: TGTGCCAGCAGTTCGGGAGGCGTCCTGACTTTC

j_call: TRBJ2-3
v_call: TRBV2
d_call: .
clone_size: few
cdr3_aa: CASRWASPSTDTQYF
cdr3_nt: TGTGCCAGCCGATGGGCTAGCCCTAGCACAGATACGCAGTATTTT